This T cell receptor (beta chain) was sequenced for a study of blood T cell repertoires in COVID-19 (dated by TCRdb to 2020 to 2022). Looking at the study overall: Collaborator samples came from the United States, Italy and Spain and covered acute and convalescent phases of COVID-19. The material from the prospective study consisted of cDNA or gDNA derived from T cells, B-cell-depleted T cells, or PBMCs. Deeply sampled blood TCRbeta repertoires from subjects exposed to, actively infected with, or recovered from COVID-19 were included in the dataset. The repertoires were released in a freely available public database meant as a resource for research on the immune response to SARS-CoV-2. The samples were drawn from two sources: the first 160 participants of the ongoing ImmuneRACE study, and fewer than 1,500 subjects contributed by 6 global collaborators. Sample metadata almost always included a de-identified subject ID, COVID-19 status, age in years and sex. Where available, HLA class I and class II types were obtained from metadata supplied by the sample provider rather than from assay-based typing.

About this clone itself: Its specific antigen is unknown. One base away there is no much larger clone; base qualities are not given.

Trimming removed 3 bases from V and 1 base from J, leaving 6 bases between the germline ends. The CDR3 holds 14 amino acids from the cysteine to the phenylalanine. Only the CDR3 DNA stays, 42 bases, in frame from base 1. The germline V gene encodes CDR1 LGHDT and CDR2 YNNKEL (reference sequence). TCRbeta CDR3 regions were amplified from genomic DNA using the immunoSEQ Assay, a bias-controlled multiplex PCR. The source study handled its data this way. Within the assay, amplification of reference gene primers was used to estimate how many nucleated cells each sample contained. To quantify the absolute abundance of each unique TCRbeta CDR3 rearrangement, sequence reads were collapsed and filtered. Productive Simpson clonality was computed per sample as the square root of Simpson's diversity index over productive rearrangements. The table was pulled from immuneACCESS by TCRdb, which kept in-frame rearrangements only. Such tables lose some clones; where checked, under half of the loss comes from unresolved V genes, and the rest has no known cause. V, J and clone size are those of that table, while D and trimming were read from the DNA. Within this sample are roughly 220,000 clones, with approximately 90% of them counted one time only. Approximately 5.9% of the sample rests with the top ten.

The collaborating institutions used their own protocols to collect whole blood in K2EDTA tubes. For TCRbeta analysis, collaborator samples were shipped as frozen whole blood, as isolated PBMCs, or as DNA extracted from either sample type. The full study reports these points: The quantity of clinical and demographic metadata differed by source and by participant and was supplied without curation.

The TCR sequence derives from a man older than 75 with acute or convalescent COVID-19. Source material: peripheral blood. The V and J genes are TRBV3-1 (or the pseudogene TRBV3-2) and TRBJ2-2, with a tentative D gene TRBD2 over 5 matching bases. The CDR3 region reads CASSQRVNTGELFF. In nucleotide form, the sequence is TGTGCCAGCAGCCAGCGGGTGAACACCGGGGAGCTGTTTTTT.